The T cell receptor beta chain described here comes from a study of T cells after yellow fever vaccination. Study observations and caveats: It was a small share of clonotypes that appeared in both CD4 and CD8 compartments. Most clones from primary vaccination resurfaced after the booster (around 95% CD4, 70% to 90% CD8).

This clonotype was counted a few times. Antigen specificity is unknown. CDR1 and CDR2 (germline): MNHEY, SVGAGI. The CDR3 is 17 residues long. Trimming took 0 bases from V and 9 from J, leaving 21 bases between them. A 5'RACE template-switching step, the method used to make TCR cDNA, added a universal primer site and UMIs. MiXCR, applied by TCRdb to the 5' RACE reads, yields one record per CDR3 protein. The table lists almost 600,000 distinct CDR3 sequences, roughly 13% of them singletons. This sequence joins TRBV6-5 and TRBJ2-1, with D tentatively TRBD2 (5 bases). This clonotype was obtained from a man between 25 and 39 years old who received the YFV17D yellow fever vaccine. The sample consisted of PBMCs, taken on the day of the yellow fever booster vaccination. CDR3 region: CASSYSRTGPRGSEQFF. CDR3 coding DNA: TGTGCCAGCAGTTACTCGCGCACTGGGCCCCGAGGGAGTGAGCAGTTCTTC.